Listed below are T cell receptor beta chains from one sample, sequenced in a study of blood T cells in healthy people across ages. In TCRdb, the 5' RACE reads were re-called with MiXCR into one record per CDR3 protein. This table holds fewer than 700,000 distinct CDR3 sequences, roughly 43% found once. Source material: blood. The receptors derive from a man at least 80 years old in good health. Both conserved end residues are part of each CDR3. The order of the fields is CDR3 length, J gene, D gene, V gene, CDR3 protein, CDR3 DNA. D genes are given only for firm matches.

>12|TRBJ2-1|TRBD1|TRBV29-1
CSTGTGSGEQFF
TGCAGCACTGGGACAGGGAGTGGTGAGCAGTTCTTC
>15|TRBJ2-7|TRBD2|TRBV6-6
CASSYSGGASYEQYF
TGTGCCAGCAGTTACTCGGGAGGGGCTTCCTACGAGCAGTACTTC
>13|TRBJ2-7|.|TRBV20-1
CSARDLGVGEQYF
TGCAGTGCTAGAGATCTCGGGGTCGGCGAGCAGTACTTC
>11|TRBJ2-3|.|TRBV29-1
CSVDQTDTQYF
TGCAGCGTTGACCAGACAGATACGCAGTATTTT
>14|TRBJ2-7|.|TRBV2
CASSGLGFIYEQYF
TGTGCCAGCAGTGGACTAGGGTTCATCTACGAGCAGTACTTC
>11|TRBJ1-1|.|TRBV12-3/TRBV12-4
CASSFRNEAFF
TGTGCCAGCAGTTTTAGGAATGAAGCTTTCTTT
>15|TRBJ2-4|.|TRBV30
CAWSEGNLAKNIQYF
TGTGCCTGGAGTGAGGGGAACCTAGCCAAAAACATTCAGTACTTC
>20|TRBJ2-5|TRBD2|TRBV4-1
CASSDTPAPALRGDGETQYF
TGCGCCAGCAGTGACACACCCGCCCCGGCGTTGCGGGGGGATGGGGAGACCCAGTACTTC
>18|TRBJ2-1|TRBD2|TRBV29-1
CSVEVFFSTGGTYNEQFF
TGCAGCGTTGAAGTTTTTTTTTCGACCGGGGGGACCTACAATGAGCAGTTCTTC
>14|TRBJ1-2|.|TRBV13
CASSPRGRGGGYTF
TGTGCCAGCAGCCCCCGTGGGCGCGGTGGTGGCTACACCTTC
>13|TRBJ1-3|.|TRBV20-1
CSATSRAGNTIYF
TGCAGTGCTACGTCCCGGGCCGGAAACACCATATATTTT
>13|TRBJ2-1|TRBD2|TRBV2
CASSGEGYNEQFF
TGTGCCAGCAGTGGGGAGGGATACAATGAGCAGTTCTTC
>15|TRBJ2-5|TRBD1|TRBV6-6
CASSSGTGRLGTQYF
TGCGCCAGCAGTTCCGGGACAGGGAGGTTGGGGACCCAGTACTTC
>14|TRBJ1-3|TRBD1|TRBV11-2
CHTGGEPSGNTIYF
TGCCATACAGGGGGGGAGCCATCTGGAAACACCATATATTTT
>16|TRBJ2-3|TRBD2|TRBV20-1
CSASITSGGRLDTQYF
TGCAGTGCTAGTATTACTAGCGGGGGGAGATTGGATACGCAGTATTTT